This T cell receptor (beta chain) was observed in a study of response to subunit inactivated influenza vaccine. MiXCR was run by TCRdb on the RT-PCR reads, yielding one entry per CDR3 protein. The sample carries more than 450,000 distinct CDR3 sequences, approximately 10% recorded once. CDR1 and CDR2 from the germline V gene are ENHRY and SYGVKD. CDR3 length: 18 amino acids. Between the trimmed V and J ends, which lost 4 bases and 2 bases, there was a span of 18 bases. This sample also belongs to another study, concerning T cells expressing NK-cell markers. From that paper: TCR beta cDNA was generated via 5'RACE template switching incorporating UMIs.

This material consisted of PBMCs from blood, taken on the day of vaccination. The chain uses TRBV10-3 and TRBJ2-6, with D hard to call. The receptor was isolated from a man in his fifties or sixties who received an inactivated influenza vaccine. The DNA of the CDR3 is TGTGCCATCAGTGTTCCGGCCATAGGGCTCGCTGGGGCCAACGTCCTGACTTTC. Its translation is CAISVPAIGLAGANVLTF.